The 25 T cell receptor beta chains listed next were all sequenced from one sample in a study of T-cell memory formation after mild COVID-19. TCRdb independently ran MiXCR on the 5' RACE reads; one entry per CDR3 protein. The sample lists fewer than 200,000 distinct CDR3 sequences, about 22% occurring once. The sequencing sample was made of PBMCs or a T cell subset sorted from them (not recorded which). These TCRs come from an adult woman who had mild COVID-19 (a few samples of this study predate the infection). Cell type and time point are not known.

This sequence joins TRBV7-8 and TRBJ2-7, with 8 bases identical to TRBD2. CDR1 is SGHVS and CDR2 is FQNEAQ in the germline V gene. V lost 1 base, J lost 2 bases, and 16 bases stayed unmatched. The CDR3 extends over 19 amino acids. This chain's CDR3 is CASSLVLGLAAGVAYEQYF. The CDR3 DNA is TGTGCCAGCAGCTTAGTATTAGGTTTGGCAGCGGGAGTCGCCTACGAGCAGTACTTC.

The chain couples TRBV7-2 to TRBJ1-5; the D is unclear. CDR1 is SGHTA, CDR2 FQGNSA, per germline. The V and J ends lost 5 bases and 3 bases respectively, with 14 bases between them. This CDR3 comprises 15 residues. The CDR3 DNA reads as TGTGCCAGCAGCAATTGGGCAGATTACAATCAGCCCCAGCATTTT. This codes for CASSNWADYNQPQHF. The entire variable domain, with the rest obtained from reference TRBV7-2 and TRBJ1-5, is as follows: GAGVSQSPSNKVTEKGKDVELRCDPISGHTALYWYRQSLGQGLEFLIYFQGNSAPDKSGLPSDRFSAERTGGSVSTLTIQRTQQEDSAVYLCASSNWADYNQPQHFGDGTRLSIL.

V usage is TRBV6-5 and J usage is TRBJ2-1, with TRBD1 matching over 7 bases. The V and J ends lost 2 bases and 2 bases, in that order; junction bases with no gene match: 6. CDR3 length equals 16 residues. Germline lookup yields CDR1 MNHEY and CDR2 SVGAGI. The CDR3 sequence: CASSYRQGIPYNEQFF. CDR3 bases: TGTGCCAGCAGTTACCGACAGGGTATCCCCTACAATGAGCAGTTCTTC.

This clonotype was picked up a small number of times. The chain uses TRBV4-2 and TRBJ2-7; TRBD2 aligns across 9 bases. The V gene's germline CDR1 is LGHNA and CDR2 YNFKEQ. The V segment lost 2 bases and the J segment 2 bases; nucleotides outside the gene matches: 7. This CDR3 is 16 amino acids long. The CDR3 bases are TGTGCCAGCAGCCAAACTCAGGCTAGCGGGGCCTACGAGCAGTACTTC. Translated, it gives CASSQTQASGAYEQYF.

This clonotype was counted only a few times. The chain uses TRBV7-9 and TRBJ2-5; weak D call: TRBD1 (5 bases). V was shortened by 5 bases and J by 10 bases, with 23 bases between the two germline ends. Germline CDR1 SEHNR, CDR2 FQNEAQ (reference sequence). CDR3 size: 15 residues. CDR3 nucleotide sequence: TGTGCCAGCAGCCTTTCCGAATCGACAGACCGGAGCCAGTACTTC. Translated: CASSLSESTDRSQYF.

This clonotype was recorded a few times. V gene TRBV20-1 combines with J gene TRBJ2-1, with 8 bases matching TRBD2. Germline CDR1 and CDR2: DFQATT and SNEGSKA (reference sequence). Trimming at V came to 0 bases and at J to 4 bases, leaving 8 bases not matched to a gene. CDR3 length equals 16 residues. The CDR3 here is CSARDGTSAHYNEQFF. The DNA for the CDR3 is TGCAGTGCTAGAGATGGGACTAGTGCGCATTACAATGAGCAGTTCTTC.

This clonotype appeared a few times. The chain links TRBV6-6 to TRBJ1-5; D remains ambiguous. This CDR3 spans 17 amino acids. V was trimmed by 2 bases and J by 4 bases, leaving 18 bases between them. CDR1 is MNHNY, CDR2 SVGAGI, per germline (reference sequence). The CDR3 coding sequence is TGTGCCAGCAGTTACAGCCCGGGGAGGGCCAAGAATCAGCCCCAGCATTTT. This encodes CASSYSPGRAKNQPQHF.

The chain is built from TRBV9 and TRBJ2-7; D possibly uses TRBD1 or TRBD2 (5 bases each). Germline V gene sequence: CDR1 SGDLS, CDR2 YYNGEE. CDR3 length equals 15 residues. Trimming took off 4 bases at V and 0 bases at J, with 14 bases between the two ends. The CDR3 nucleotides read TGTGCCAGCAGCCCTCGGGACGGAGGCTCCTACGAGCAGTACTTC. This sequence encodes CASSPRDGGSYEQYF.

CDR3 region: CASNDGNSPLHF. CDR3 DNA sequence: TGTGCCAGCAACGACGGGAATTCACCCCTCCACTTT. The chain joins TRBV7-9 to TRBJ1-6; D remains ambiguous. CDR1 is SEHNR, CDR2 FQNEAQ, per germline (reference sequence). V was clipped by 7 bases and J by 7 bases, with 8 bases between them. CDR3 size: 12 residues.

The chain carries TRBV4-1 and TRBJ2-5; D not resolved. Trimming took off 2 bases at V and 1 base at J, with 8 bases between the two ends. From germline, CDR1 is MGHRA and CDR2 YSYEKL. CDR3 length: 14 amino acids. In nucleotides, the CDR3 is TGCGCCAGCAGCCAATTAAGTGGCCAAGAGACCCAGTACTTC. It is translated as CASSQLSGQETQYF.

V usage is TRBV12-3 or TRBV12-4 and J usage is TRBJ2-3; possible D gene TRBD1, 6 bases. The CDR3 runs 13 residues. V shed 7 bases and J shed 3 bases, with 11 bases lying between them. The CDR3 loop is CASTGAPTDTQYF. CDR3 DNA sequence: TGTGCCAGCACAGGGGCTCCGACAGATACGCAGTATTTT.

This chain uses TRBV5-5 with TRBJ2-1; TRBD2 matches at 8 bases. Unmatched junction bases numbered 14, after V lost 1 base and J lost 8 bases. Germline CDR1 reads SGHKS; CDR2 reads YYEKEE (reference sequence). The CDR3 contains 17 residues. The chain's CDR3 is CASSLIPAGASGDEQFF. The DNA of the CDR3 is TGTGCCAGCAGCTTGATCCCAGCGGGAGCATCCGGCGATGAGCAGTTCTTC. Based on the CDR3 plus reference TRBV5-5 and TRBJ2-1, the full variable domain is DAGVTQSPTHLIKTRGQQVTLRCSPISGHKSVSWYQQVLGQGPQFIFQYYEKEERGRGNFPDRFSARQFPNYSSELNVNALLLGDSALYLCASSLIPAGASGDEQFFGPGTRLTVL.

The rearrangement uses TRBV20-1 and TRBJ1-1; D unclear. Germline V gene data show CDR1 as DFQATT and CDR2 as SNEGSKA (reference sequence). The CDR3 length is 12 residues. The V gene lost 3 bases and the J gene lost 6 bases, with 11 bases spanning the gap. The DNA of the CDR3 is TGCAGTGCTAGGACGACGACACCTGAAGCTTTCTTT. Translating gives CSARTTTPEAFF.

The chain combines TRBV4-3 with TRBJ1-1; 10 bases map to TRBD1. Germline V gene lookup returns CDR1 LGHNA and CDR2 YSLEER. The CDR3 consists of 15 residues. The V gene end was trimmed by 2 bases and the J gene end by 6 bases; junction bases not matched to a gene: 6. CDR3 in amino acids: CASSQWDRGLAEAFF. The CDR3 DNA sequence: TGCGCCAGCAGCCAATGGGACAGGGGCTTGGCTGAAGCTTTCTTT.

This clonotype was seen a few times. This chain uses TRBV13 with TRBJ1-6; D gene uncertain. CDR3 length: 17 amino acids. V was cut by 2 bases and J by 0 bases, with 11 bases left in between. The V gene's germline CDR1 is PRHDT and CDR2 FYEKMQ (reference sequence). The CDR3 nucleotides read TGTGCCAGCAGCTTACGTGGGTACAGCTCCTATAATTCACCCCTCCACTTT. Translated: CASSLRGYSSYNSPLHF.

This clonotype was picked up a small number of times. The chain couples TRBV11-2 to TRBJ2-7; 7 positions match TRBD2. Germline V CDR1 and CDR2: SGHAT, FQNNGV. With V trimmed by 5 bases and J by 0 bases, 13 bases remained unmatched. The CDR3 consists of 17 residues. The CDR3 DNA reads as TGTGCCAGCAGCCCCGGTTCGTCGGGAGGCCTCTCCTACGAGCAGTACTTC. Residues: CASSPGSSGGLSYEQYF.

This clonotype was recorded a few times. The chain joins TRBV7-9 to TRBJ1-1; possible D gene TRBD1, 6 bases. With 7 bases removed from V and 0 bases from J, the gap between germline ends came to 15 bases. In germline, CDR1 is SEHNR, CDR2 FQNEAQ (reference sequence). CDR3 length: 15 amino acids. The CDR3 sequence is CASKGKGGLNTEAFF. Here the CDR3 DNA reads TGTGCCAGCAAGGGAAAGGGGGGGCTGAACACTGAAGCTTTCTTT.

V is TRBV13 and J is TRBJ1-2, with a weak D call TRBD1 (5 bases). The CDR3 runs 14 residues. The V end lost 3 bases, the J end lost 8 bases, and 16 bases lay between the germline ends. Per germline, CDR1 PRHDT and CDR2 FYEKMQ (reference sequence). CDR3 in DNA: TGTGCCAGCAGCTTGGAGGGGAATCTTCAAGGCTACACCTTC. Protein sequence: CASSLEGNLQGYTF. The full variable domain, rest sourced from reference TRBV13 and TRBJ1-2, is AAGVIQSPRHLIKEKRETATLKCYPIPRHDTVYWYQQGPGQDPQFLISFYEKMQSDKGSIPDRFSAQQFSDYHSELNMSSLELGDSALYFCASSLEGNLQGYTFGSGTRLTVV.

This chain links TRBV6-6 with TRBJ2-5, with D unresolved. The V and J ends lost 0 bases and 4 bases respectively, with 9 bases between them. CDR1 is MNHNY and CDR2 is SVGAGI in the germline V gene (reference sequence). The CDR3 covers 14 residues. The CDR3 spells CASSYSDGLETQYF. DNA for the CDR3: TGTGCCAGCAGTTACTCAGACGGATTAGAGACCCAGTACTTC.

On this clonotype: At one end, the junction sequence differs from germline, possibly due to a read error. CDR3 amino acids: CSSSVSGGHPYNEQFF. The CDR3 region has the DNA TGCTCCAGCAGTGTCAGCGGGGGGCACCCCTACAATGAGCAGTTCTTC. The J gene is TRBJ2-1, the V gene TRBV10-2; 9 positions agree with TRBD2. The CDR3 sequence is 16 residues long. Germline V gene lookup returns CDR1 WSHSY and CDR2 SAAADI.

V and J are TRBV27 and TRBJ1-6; a weak D match, TRBD1 (5 bases). Per the germline V gene, CDR1 is MNHEY and CDR2 is SMNVEV (reference sequence). The CDR3 loop spans 14 amino acids. V was cut by 0 bases and J by 9 bases, with 9 bases left in between. This chain's CDR3 is CASSLSGAGSPLHF. CDR3 nucleotides: TGTGCCAGCAGTTTATCAGGGGCCGGTTCACCCCTCCACTTT.

The chain links TRBV20-1 to TRBJ2-3; 9 positions agree with TRBD2. In germline, CDR1 is DFQATT, CDR2 SNEGSKA (reference sequence). After removal of 3 bases from V and 4 bases from J, the junction contained 5 bases not matched to a gene. The CDR3 totals 14 residues. The chain's CDR3 is CSASETSGPDTQYF. The CDR3 region has the DNA TGCAGTGCTAGTGAGACTAGCGGTCCAGATACGCAGTATTTT.

The chain joins TRBV20-1 to TRBJ2-7; D not certain. Germline lookup yields CDR1 DFQATT and CDR2 SNEGSKA (reference sequence). V was cut by 0 bases and J by 0 bases, with 12 bases left in between. The CDR3 runs 15 residues. As DNA, the CDR3 is TGCAGTGCTAGAGATCCGGTCAGCAGCTCCTACGAGCAGTACTTC. The encoded protein is CSARDPVSSSYEQYF.

The chain links TRBV4-1 to TRBJ2-5; a weak D match, TRBD2 (5 bases). The CDR3 loop spans 16 amino acids. Trimming took off 4 bases at V and 1 base at J, with 16 bases between the two ends. The germline CDR1 and CDR2 sequences are MGHRA and YSYEKL. The CDR3 DNA reads TGCGCCAGCAGCCCGAGGGTCAGCTTAGGCCAAGAGACCCAGTACTTC. It translates to CASSPRVSLGQETQYF.

This chain links TRBV2 with TRBJ1-4; 9 bases align to TRBD1. The CDR3 runs to 17 residues. Trimming at V came to 5 bases and at J to 5 bases, leaving 12 bases not matched to a gene. In germline, CDR1 is SNHLY, CDR2 FYNNEI. The CDR3 nucleotides read TGTGCCAGCAGTCCCCTGGGACAGGGACTTTCAAATGAAAAACTGTTTTTT. Amino acids: CASSPLGQGLSNEKLFF.